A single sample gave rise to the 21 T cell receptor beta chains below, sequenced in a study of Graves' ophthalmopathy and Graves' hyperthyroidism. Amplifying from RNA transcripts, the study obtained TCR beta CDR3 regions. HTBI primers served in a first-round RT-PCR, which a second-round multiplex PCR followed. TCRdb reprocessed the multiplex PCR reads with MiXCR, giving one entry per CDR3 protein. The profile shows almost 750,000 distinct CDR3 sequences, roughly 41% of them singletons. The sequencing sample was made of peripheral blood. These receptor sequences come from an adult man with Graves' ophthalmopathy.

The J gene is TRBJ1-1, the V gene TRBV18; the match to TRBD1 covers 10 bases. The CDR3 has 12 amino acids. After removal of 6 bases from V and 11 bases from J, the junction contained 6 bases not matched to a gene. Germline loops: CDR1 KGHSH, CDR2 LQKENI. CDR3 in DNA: TGTGCCAGCTCCCCGACAGGGGGCGACGCTTTCTTT. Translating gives CASSPTGGDAFF.

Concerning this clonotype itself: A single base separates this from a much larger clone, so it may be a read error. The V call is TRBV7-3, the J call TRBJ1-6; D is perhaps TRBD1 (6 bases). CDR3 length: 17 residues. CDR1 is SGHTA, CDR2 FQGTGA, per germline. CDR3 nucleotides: TGTGCCAGCAGCCCTGGACAGTCGGGCTCCTATAGTTCACCCCTCCACTTT. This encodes CASSPGQSGSYSSPLHF.

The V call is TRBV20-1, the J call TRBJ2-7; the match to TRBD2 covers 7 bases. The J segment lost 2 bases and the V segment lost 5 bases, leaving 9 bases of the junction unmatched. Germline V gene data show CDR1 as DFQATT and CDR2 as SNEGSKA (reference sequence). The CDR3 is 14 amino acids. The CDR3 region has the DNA TGCAGTGCTCTTTGGGGCAGCGGGGCCTACGAGCAGTACTTC. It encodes CSALWGSGAYEQYF.

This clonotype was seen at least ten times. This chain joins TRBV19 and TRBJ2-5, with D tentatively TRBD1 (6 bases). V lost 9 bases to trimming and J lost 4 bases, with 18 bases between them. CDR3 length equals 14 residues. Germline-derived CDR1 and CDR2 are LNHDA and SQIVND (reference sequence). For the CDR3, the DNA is TGTGCCAGCTCAGCTACGGGACACGGAGAGACCCAGTACTTC. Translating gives CASSATGHGETQYF. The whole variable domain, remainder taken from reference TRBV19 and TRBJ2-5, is DGGITQSPKYLFRKEGQNVTLSCEQNLNHDAMYWYRQDPGQGLRLIYYSQIVNDFQKGDIAEGYSVSREKKESFPLTVTSAQKNPTAFYLCASSATGHGETQYFGPGTRLLVL.

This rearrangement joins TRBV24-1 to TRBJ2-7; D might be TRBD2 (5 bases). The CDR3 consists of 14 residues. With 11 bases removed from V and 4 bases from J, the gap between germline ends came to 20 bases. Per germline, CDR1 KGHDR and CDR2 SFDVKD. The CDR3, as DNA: TGTGCCAGCAGGCAAGACCTAACTAGGTACGAGCAGTACTTC. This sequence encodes CASRQDLTRYEQYF.

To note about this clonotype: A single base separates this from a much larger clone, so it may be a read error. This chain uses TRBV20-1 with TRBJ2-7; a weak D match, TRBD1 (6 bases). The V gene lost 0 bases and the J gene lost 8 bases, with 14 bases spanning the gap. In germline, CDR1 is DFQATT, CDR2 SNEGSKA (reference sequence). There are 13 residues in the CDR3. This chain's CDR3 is CSAREGGRDKQYF. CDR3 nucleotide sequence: TGCAGTGCTAGAGAGGGTGGAAGGGACAAGCAGTACTTC.

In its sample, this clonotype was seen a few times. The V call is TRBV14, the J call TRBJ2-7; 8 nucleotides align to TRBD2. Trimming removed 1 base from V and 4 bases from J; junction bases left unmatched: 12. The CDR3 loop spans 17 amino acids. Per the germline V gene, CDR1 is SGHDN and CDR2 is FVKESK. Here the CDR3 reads CASSQVYLAGRWYEQYF. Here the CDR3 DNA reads TGTGCCAGCAGCCAAGTTTACTTAGCGGGAAGATGGTACGAGCAGTACTTC.

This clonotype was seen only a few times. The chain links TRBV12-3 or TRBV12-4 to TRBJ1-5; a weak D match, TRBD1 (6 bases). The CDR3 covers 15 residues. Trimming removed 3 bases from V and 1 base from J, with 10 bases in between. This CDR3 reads CASSFGQSSNQPQHF. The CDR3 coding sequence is TGTGCCAGCAGTTTTGGACAGTCGAGCAATCAGCCCCAGCATTTT.

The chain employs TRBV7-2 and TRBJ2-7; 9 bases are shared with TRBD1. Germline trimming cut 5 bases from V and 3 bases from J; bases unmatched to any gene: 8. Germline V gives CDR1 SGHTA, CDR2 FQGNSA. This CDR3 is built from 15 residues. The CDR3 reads CASSGGGQGVYEQYF. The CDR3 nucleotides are TGTGCCAGCAGCGGGGGGGGACAGGGAGTCTACGAGCAGTACTTC.

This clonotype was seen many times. DNA for the CDR3: TGTGCCACCAGCAGTAACACGAGGGGGGAGACCCAGTACTTC. It is translated as CATSSNTRGETQYF. The gene calls are TRBV15 and TRBJ2-5; a weak D match, TRBD1 (6 bases). Trimming removed 3 bases at V and 5 bases at J, with 13 bases between. Germline CDR1 and CDR2: LNHNV and YYDKDF (reference sequence). The length of the CDR3 is 14 residues.

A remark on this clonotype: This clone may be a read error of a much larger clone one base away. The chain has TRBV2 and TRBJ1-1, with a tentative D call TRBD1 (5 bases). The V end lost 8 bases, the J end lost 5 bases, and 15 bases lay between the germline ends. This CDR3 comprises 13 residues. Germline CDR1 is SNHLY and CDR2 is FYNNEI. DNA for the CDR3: TGTGCCAGCCGATGGGGGGAGGATACTGAAGCTTTCTTT. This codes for CASRWGEDTEAFF. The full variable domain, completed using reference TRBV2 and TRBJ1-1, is EPEVTQTPSHQVTQMGQEVILRCVPISNHLYFYWYRQILGQKVEFLVSFYNNEISEKSEIFDDQFSVERPDGSNFTLKIRSTKLEDSAMYFCASRWGEDTEAFFGQGTRLTVV.

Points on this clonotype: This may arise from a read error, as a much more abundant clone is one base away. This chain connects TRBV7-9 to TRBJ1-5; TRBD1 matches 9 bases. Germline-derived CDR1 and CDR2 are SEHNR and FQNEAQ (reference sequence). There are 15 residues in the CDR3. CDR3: CASSQGQGWNHPQHF. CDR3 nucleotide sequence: TGTGCCAGCAGCCAGGGACAGGGATGGAATCACCCCCAGCATTTT.

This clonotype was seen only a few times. The CDR3 sequence is CASSHDRAWNTGELFF. The CDR3 DNA follows: TGTGCCAGCAGCCACGACAGGGCGTGGAACACCGGGGAGCTGTTTTTT. J is TRBJ2-2 and V is TRBV12-3 or TRBV12-4; 7 bases are a match to TRBD1. With 6 bases clipped from V and 1 base from J, the junction kept 8 bases outside the gene matches. CDR3 size: 16 residues.

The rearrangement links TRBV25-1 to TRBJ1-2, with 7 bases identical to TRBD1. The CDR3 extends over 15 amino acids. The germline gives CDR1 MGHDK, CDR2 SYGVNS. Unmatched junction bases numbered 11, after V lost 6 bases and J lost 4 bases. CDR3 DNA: TGTGCCAGCAGCCTCGAGGGGGGGACAGCCTATGGCTACACCTTC. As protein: CASSLEGGTAYGYTF.

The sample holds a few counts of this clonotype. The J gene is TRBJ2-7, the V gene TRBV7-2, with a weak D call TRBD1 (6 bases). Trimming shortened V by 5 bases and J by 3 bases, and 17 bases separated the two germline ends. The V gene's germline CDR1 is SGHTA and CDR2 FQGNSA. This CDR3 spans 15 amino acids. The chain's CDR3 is CASSRPTGLSYEQYF. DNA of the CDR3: TGTGCCAGCAGCCGCCCGACAGGATTGAGCTACGAGCAGTACTTC.

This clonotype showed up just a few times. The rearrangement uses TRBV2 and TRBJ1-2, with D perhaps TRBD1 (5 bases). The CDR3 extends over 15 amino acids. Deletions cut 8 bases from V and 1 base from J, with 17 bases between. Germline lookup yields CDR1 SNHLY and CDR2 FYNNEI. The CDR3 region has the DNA TGTGCCAGCTCACCGACACCCGACAGTAACTATGGCTACACCTTC. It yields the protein CASSPTPDSNYGYTF.

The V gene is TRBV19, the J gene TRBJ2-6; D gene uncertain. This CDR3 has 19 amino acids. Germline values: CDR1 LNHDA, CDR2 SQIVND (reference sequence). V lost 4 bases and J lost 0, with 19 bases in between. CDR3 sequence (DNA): TGTGCCAGTAGTACCCCTTTTGCAGGTTTAAGCTCTGGGGCCAACGTCCTGACTTTC. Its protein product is CASSTPFAGLSSGANVLTF. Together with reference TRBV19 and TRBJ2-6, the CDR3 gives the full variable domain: DGGITQSPKYLFRKEGQNVTLSCEQNLNHDAMYWYRQDPGQGLRLIYYSQIVNDFQKGDIAEGYSVSREKKESFPLTVTSAQKNPTAFYLCASSTPFAGLSSGANVLTFGAGSRLTVL.

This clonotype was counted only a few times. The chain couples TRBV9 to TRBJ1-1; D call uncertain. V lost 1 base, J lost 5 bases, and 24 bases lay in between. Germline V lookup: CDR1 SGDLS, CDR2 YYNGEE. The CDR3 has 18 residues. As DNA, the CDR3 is TGTGCCAGCAGCGTATCACGCGGGTATGCTAATGTTGGGACTGAAGCTTTCTTT. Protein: CASSVSRGYANVGTEAFF.

The CDR3 here is CASSQIRGRVSYEQYF. CDR3 nucleotide sequence: TGTGCCAGCAGCCAAATCCGGGGACGGGTCTCCTACGAGCAGTACTTC. V gene TRBV12-3 or TRBV12-4 combines with J gene TRBJ2-7; tentatively, D is TRBD1 or TRBD2 (5 bases each). The CDR3 contains 16 residues. V lost 6 bases, J lost 0 bases, and 18 bases lay in between.

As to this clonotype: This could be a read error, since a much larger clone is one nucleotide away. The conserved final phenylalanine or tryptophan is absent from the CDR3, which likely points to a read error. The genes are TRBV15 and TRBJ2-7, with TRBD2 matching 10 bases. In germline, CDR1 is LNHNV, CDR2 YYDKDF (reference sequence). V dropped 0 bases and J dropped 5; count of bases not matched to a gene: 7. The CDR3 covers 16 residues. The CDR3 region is CATSRDSGRQYDEQYL. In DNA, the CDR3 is TGTGCCACCAGCAGAGATAGCGGGAGGCAATACGACGAGCAGTACCTC.

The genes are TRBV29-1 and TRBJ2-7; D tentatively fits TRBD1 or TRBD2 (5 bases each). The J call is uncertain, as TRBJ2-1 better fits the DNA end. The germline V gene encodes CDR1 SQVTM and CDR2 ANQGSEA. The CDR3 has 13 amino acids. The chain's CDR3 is CSVAGGRYNEQFF. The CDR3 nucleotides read TGCAGCGTTGCTGGGGGACGTTACAATGAGCAGTTCTTC.